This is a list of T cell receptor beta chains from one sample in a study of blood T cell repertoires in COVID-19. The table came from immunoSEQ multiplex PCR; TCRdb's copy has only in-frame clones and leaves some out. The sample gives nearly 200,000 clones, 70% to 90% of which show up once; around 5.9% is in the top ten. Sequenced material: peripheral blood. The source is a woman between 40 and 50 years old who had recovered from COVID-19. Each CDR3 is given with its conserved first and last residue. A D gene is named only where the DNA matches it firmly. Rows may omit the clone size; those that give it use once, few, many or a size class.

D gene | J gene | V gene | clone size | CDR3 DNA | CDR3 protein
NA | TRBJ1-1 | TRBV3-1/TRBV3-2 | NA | TGTGCCAGCAGCCAATCTCCTGGGGGCTCGAACACTGAAGCTTTCTTT | CASSQSPGGSNTEAFF
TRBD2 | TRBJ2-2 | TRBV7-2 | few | TGTGCCAGCAGCTTACCCCCTAGCGGGAGTGGCGGGGAGCTGTTTTTT | CASSLPPSGSGGELFF
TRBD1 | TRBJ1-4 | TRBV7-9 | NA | TGTGCCAGCAGCTTATCACAGGGGTCTAATGAAAAACTGTTTTTT | CASSLSQGSNEKLFF
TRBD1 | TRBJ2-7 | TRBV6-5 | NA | TGTGCCAGCAGTTCGTGGGACAGGGGGTACGAGCAGTACTTC | CASSSWDRGYEQYF
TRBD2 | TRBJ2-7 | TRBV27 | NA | TGTGCCAGCAGTTTCCGCGGGACTAGCGGTATCAACGAGCAGTACTTC | CASSFRGTSGINEQYF
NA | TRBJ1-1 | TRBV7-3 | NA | TGTGCCAGCAGCTTACTACCACCGAGGGAAGCTTTCTTT | CASSLLPPREAFF
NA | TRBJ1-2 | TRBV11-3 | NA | TGTGCCAGCAGCCCCGGACAGTGGTACTATGGCTACACCTTC | CASSPGQWYYGYTF
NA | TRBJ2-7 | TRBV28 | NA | TGTGCCAGCAGTTTATCGGGGGTGGCCTACGAGCAGTACTTC | CASSLSGVAYEQYF
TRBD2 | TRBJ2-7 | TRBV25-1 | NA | TGTGCCAGCAGTGCCCTGGAAGCTAGCGGGAGGGCTTGCGAGCAGTACTTC | CASSALEASGRACEQYF
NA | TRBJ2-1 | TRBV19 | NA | TGTGCCAGTAGTATAGCCCCAATCTCGACAGGCGGCTCCTACAATGAGCAGTTCTTC | CASSIAPISTGGSYNEQFF
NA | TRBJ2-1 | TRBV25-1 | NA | TGTGCCAGCAGTGAGCCCGGGATGGAGGGATACAATGAGCAGTTCTTC | CASSEPGMEGYNEQFF